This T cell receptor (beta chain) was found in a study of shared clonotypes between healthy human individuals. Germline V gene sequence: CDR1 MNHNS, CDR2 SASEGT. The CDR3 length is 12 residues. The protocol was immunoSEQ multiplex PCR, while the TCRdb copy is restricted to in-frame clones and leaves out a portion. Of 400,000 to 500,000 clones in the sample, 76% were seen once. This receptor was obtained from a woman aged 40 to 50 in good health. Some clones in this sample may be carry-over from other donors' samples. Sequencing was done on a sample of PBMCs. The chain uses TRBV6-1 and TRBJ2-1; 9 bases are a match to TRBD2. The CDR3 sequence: CASGSWYNEQFF. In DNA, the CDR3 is TGTGCTAGCGGGAGCTGGTACAATGAGCAGTTCTTC.